A selection of T cell receptor beta chains follows, all from one sample in a study of human T cells and chemical hapten exposure. MiXCR was run by TCRdb on the RACE reads, yielding one entry per CDR3 protein. The sample yields about 45,000 distinct CDR3 sequences, about 4.1% seen once. Sequencing was done on a sample of whole blood. These receptors were taken from a human donor in good health. Some clones in this sample may be carry-over from other donors' samples. Each CDR3 is given with its conserved first and last residue. The D gene is left open where the match is weak. Not every row has a clone size; where given, it reads once, few, many or a size class.

V gene	clone size	J gene	D gene	CDR3 protein	CDR3 DNA
TRBV5-1	.	TRBJ1-5	.	CASSLVANSGRRQPQHF	TGCGCCAGCAGCTTGGTAGCGAACTCGGGGCGCCGTCAGCCCCAGCATTTT
TRBV3-1	.	TRBJ2-1	.	CASSQDPGEQFF	TGTGCCAGCAGCCAAGACCCTGGGGAGCAGTTCTTC
TRBV28	many	TRBJ1-4	.	CASSLSRGFATNEKLFF	TGTGCCAGCAGTTTATCCCGCGGCTTTGCAACTAATGAAAAACTGTTTTTT
TRBV27	few	TRBJ2-4	TRBD1	CASSTQGGYPPNIQYF	TGTGCCAGCAGTACTCAAGGGGGCTACCCACCAAACATTCAGTACTTC
TRBV28	many	TRBJ1-2	TRBD1	CASSSAGTGGFGYTF	TGTGCCAGCAGTTCCGCCGGGACAGGGGGCTTTGGCTACACCTTC
TRBV27	few	TRBJ2-7	.	CASSQVMGEQYF	TGTGCCAGCAGTCAAGTCATGGGGGAGCAGTACTTC
TRBV29-1	many	TRBJ2-1	.	CSAEGLASYNEQFF	TGCAGCGCCGAAGGGCTAGCGAGCTACAATGAGCAGTTCTTC
TRBV25-1	many	TRBJ2-5	TRBD2	CASSGLAEETQYF	TGTGCCAGCAGTGGACTAGCCGAAGAGACCCAGTACTTC
TRBV27	many	TRBJ2-3	.	CASSFFGGPSTDTQYF	TGTGCCAGCAGTTTTTTCGGCGGTCCTAGCACAGATACGCAGTATTTT
TRBV11-1	many	TRBJ1-4	.	CASSPARVEEKLFF	TGTGCCAGCAGCCCAGCGAGGGTGGAGGAAAAACTGTTTTTT
TRBV6-2/TRBV6-3	many	TRBJ2-5	.	CASSSARFAKGETQYF	TGTGCCAGCAGTTCGGCGCGGTTCGCGAAGGGGGAGACCCAGTACTTC
TRBV14	few	TRBJ1-1	.	CASSQVWGAGTEAFF	TGTGCCAGCAGCCAAGTATGGGGGGCAGGAACTGAAGCTTTCTTT
TRBV20-1	many	TRBJ2-3	TRBD2	CSARPSGSGWDTQYF	TGCAGTGCCCGACCAAGCGGGAGTGGCTGGGATACGCAGTATTTT
TRBV6-4	many	TRBJ2-4	.	CASSESQGGFGIQYF	TGTGCCAGCAGTGAGTCCCAGGGGGGTTTCGGCATTCAGTACTTC
TRBV5-6	.	TRBJ1-2	.	CASSSSGHFNYGYTF	TGTGCCAGCAGCTCCTCAGGACACTTCAACTATGGCTACACCTTC
TRBV5-1	many	TRBJ2-3	TRBD1	CASSSDRGSTDTQYF	TGCGCCAGCAGCTCGGACAGGGGAAGCACAGATACGCAGTATTTT
TRBV7-6	.	TRBJ2-2	.	CASSQGAGELFF	TGTGCCAGCAGCCAAGGGGCCGGGGAGCTGTTTTTT
TRBV11-2	.	TRBJ2-3	.	CASSFSLEGSSSTDTQYF	TGTGCCAGCAGCTTCTCACTAGAGGGGAGCTCTAGCACAGATACGCAGTATTTT
TRBV4-1	many	TRBJ2-1	.	CASSQGTGTGTRREQFF	TGCGCCAGCAGCCAAGGGACAGGAACCGGGACTAGGAGGGAGCAGTTCTTC
TRBV5-1	many	TRBJ2-3	TRBD2	CASSIAGAGDTQYF	TGCGCCAGCAGCATAGCGGGAGCGGGAGATACGCAGTATTTT
TRBV28	many	TRBJ2-7	TRBD2	CASSLLGSGKYEQYF	TGTGCCAGCAGTTTACTAGGTAGCGGGAAATACGAGCAGTACTTC
TRBV6-5	many	TRBJ2-7	TRBD2	CASRRERGRDAYEQYF	TGTGCCAGCAGAAGGGAGCGGGGCCGCGACGCCTACGAGCAGTACTTC
TRBV11-2	many	TRBJ2-3	TRBD2	CASSPRLAGADTQYF	TGTGCCAGCAGCCCCCGACTAGCGGGAGCAGATACGCAGTATTTT
TRBV6-5	.	TRBJ1-1	.	CASSHLQGPNTEAFF	TGTGCCAGCAGCCACCTACAGGGACCGAACACTGAAGCTTTCTTT
TRBV19	.	TRBJ2-1	TRBD2	CASSMWREGIDEQFF	TGTGCCAGTAGTATGTGGCGGGAGGGCATCGATGAGCAGTTCTTC
TRBV27	.	TRBJ1-4	TRBD1	CASSGGGTGGEKLFF	TGTGCCAGCAGTGGGGGGGGGACAGGAGGCGAAAAACTGTTTTTT
TRBV28	many	TRBJ2-7	.	CASSLLGREQYF	TGTGCCAGCAGTTTATTAGGAAGGGAGCAGTACTTC
TRBV28	many	TRBJ2-5	.	CASSLSGRGQETQYF	TGTGCCAGCAGTTTGAGTGGGAGGGGGCAAGAGACCCAGTACTTC